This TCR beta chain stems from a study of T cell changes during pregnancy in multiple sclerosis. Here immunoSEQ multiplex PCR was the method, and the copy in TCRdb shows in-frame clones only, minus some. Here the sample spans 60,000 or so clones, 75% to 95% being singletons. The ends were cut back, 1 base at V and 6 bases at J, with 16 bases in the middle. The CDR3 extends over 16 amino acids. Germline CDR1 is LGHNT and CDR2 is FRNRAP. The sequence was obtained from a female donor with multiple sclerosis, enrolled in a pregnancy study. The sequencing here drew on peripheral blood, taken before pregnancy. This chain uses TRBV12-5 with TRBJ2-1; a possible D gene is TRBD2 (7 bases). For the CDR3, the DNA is TGTGCTAGTGGTTTGGCCCCCTTAGGGGGGGCCAATGAGCAGTTCTTC. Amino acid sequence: CASGLAPLGGANEQFF.